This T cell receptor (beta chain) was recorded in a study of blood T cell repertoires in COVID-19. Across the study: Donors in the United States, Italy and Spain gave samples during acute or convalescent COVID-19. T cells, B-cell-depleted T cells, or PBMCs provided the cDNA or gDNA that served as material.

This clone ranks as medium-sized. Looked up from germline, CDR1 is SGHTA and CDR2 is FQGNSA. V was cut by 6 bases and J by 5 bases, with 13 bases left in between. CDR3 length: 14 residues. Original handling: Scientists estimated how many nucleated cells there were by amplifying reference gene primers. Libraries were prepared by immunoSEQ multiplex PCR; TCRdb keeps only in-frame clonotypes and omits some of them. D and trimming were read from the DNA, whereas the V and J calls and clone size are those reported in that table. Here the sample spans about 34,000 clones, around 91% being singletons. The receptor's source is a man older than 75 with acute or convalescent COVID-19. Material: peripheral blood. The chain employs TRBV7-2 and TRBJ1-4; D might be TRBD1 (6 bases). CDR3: CASSTDRTNEKLFF. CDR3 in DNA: TGTGCCAGCAGTACAGACAGGACCAATGAAAAACTGTTTTTT.